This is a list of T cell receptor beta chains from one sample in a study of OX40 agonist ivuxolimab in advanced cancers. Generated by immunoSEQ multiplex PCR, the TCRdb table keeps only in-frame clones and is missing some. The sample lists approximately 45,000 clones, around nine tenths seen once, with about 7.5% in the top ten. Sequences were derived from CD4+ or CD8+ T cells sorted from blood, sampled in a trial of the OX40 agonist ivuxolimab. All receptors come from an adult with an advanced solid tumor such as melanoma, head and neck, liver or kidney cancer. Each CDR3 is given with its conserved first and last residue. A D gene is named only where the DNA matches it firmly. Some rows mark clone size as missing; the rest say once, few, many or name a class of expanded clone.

CDR3 DNA: TGTGCCAGCAGTTGGTCCGGACTAGCGGGATACAATGAGCAGTTCTTC
CDR3 protein: CASSWSGLAGYNEQFF
D gene: TRBD2
V gene: TRBV28
clone size: -
J gene: TRBJ2-1

CDR3 DNA: TGTGCCAGTAGTGTCCCACAATCAGCGGGGGCGAAGGCTTTCTTT
CDR3 protein: CASSVPQSAGAKAFF
D gene: -
V gene: TRBV19
clone size: once
J gene: TRBJ1-1

CDR3 DNA: TGTGCCAGCAGCTTAGGGGTCAGTTTAGGAGAGACCCAGTACTTC
CDR3 protein: CASSLGVSLGETQYF
D gene: -
V gene: TRBV7-2
clone size: -
J gene: TRBJ2-5

CDR3 DNA: TGCAGTGCAGCACAAACCTACGAGCAGTACTTC
CDR3 protein: CSAAQTYEQYF
D gene: -
V gene: TRBV20-1
clone size: -
J gene: TRBJ2-7

CDR3 DNA: TGTGCCAGCAGCTTGGATGTCGCGGGCTCCTACGAGCAGTACTTC
CDR3 protein: CASSLDVAGSYEQYF
D gene: -
V gene: TRBV5-5
clone size: once
J gene: TRBJ2-7

CDR3 DNA: TGTGCCAGTAGTAAGGACAGGGGAGCAGAGATCAACTATGGCTACACCTTC
CDR3 protein: CASSKDRGAEINYGYTF
D gene: TRBD1
V gene: TRBV19
clone size: -
J gene: TRBJ1-2

CDR3 DNA: TGCGCCAGCAGCAATCAGGGGGCGGACGAGCAGTACTTC
CDR3 protein: CASSNQGADEQYF
D gene: TRBD1
V gene: TRBV5-1
clone size: -
J gene: TRBJ2-7

CDR3 DNA: TGCGCCAGCAGCCAGGGGCCCGGGGATAGCACAGATACGCAGTATTTT
CDR3 protein: CASSQGPGDSTDTQYF
D gene: -
V gene: TRBV4-1
clone size: -
J gene: TRBJ2-3

CDR3 DNA: TGCGCCAGCAGCCGTAGCGGGAGGGCCGGGTACAATGAGCAGTTCTTC
CDR3 protein: CASSRSGRAGYNEQFF
D gene: TRBD2
V gene: TRBV5-1
clone size: -
J gene: TRBJ2-1

CDR3 DNA: TGTGCCAGCAGCGGACTACAGAGTTCGAACACTGAAGCTTTCTTT
CDR3 protein: CASSGLQSSNTEAFF
D gene: -
V gene: TRBV9
clone size: -
J gene: TRBJ1-1

CDR3 DNA: TGTGCCAGTAGTAAACCCGGGACAGTTGGCTATGGCTACACCTTC
CDR3 protein: CASSKPGTVGYGYTF
D gene: TRBD1
V gene: TRBV19
clone size: -
J gene: TRBJ1-2

CDR3 DNA: TGTGCCAGCAGTTACGGTTGGCGCAGGGGAAACGGGGAGCTGTTTTTT
CDR3 protein: CASSYGWRRGNGELFF
D gene: -
V gene: TRBV6-5
clone size: -
J gene: TRBJ2-2

CDR3 DNA: TGCGCCAGCAGCTTGGGGCTAGCGGGAGGACAAGAGACCCAGTACTTC
CDR3 protein: CASSLGLAGGQETQYF
D gene: TRBD2
V gene: TRBV5-1
clone size: -
J gene: TRBJ2-5

CDR3 DNA: TGTGCCACCAGCAGGACTAGCGGGAGGGCCTATGAGGGTGAGCAGTTCTTC
CDR3 protein: CATSRTSGRAYEGEQFF
D gene: TRBD2
V gene: TRBV15
clone size: -
J gene: TRBJ2-1

CDR3 DNA: TGTGCCAGCAGCGTAGGAGGGTCAGAGACCCAGTACTTC
CDR3 protein: CASSVGGSETQYF
D gene: -
V gene: TRBV9
clone size: -
J gene: TRBJ2-5

CDR3 DNA: TGTGCCAGCAGTCTCGACAGGGCTGGAAACACCATATATTTT
CDR3 protein: CASSLDRAGNTIYF
D gene: TRBD1
V gene: TRBV7-2
clone size: -
J gene: TRBJ1-3

CDR3 DNA: TGCGCCAGCAGGACCGGGACATTCGGCACAGATACGCAGTATTTT
CDR3 protein: CASRTGTFGTDTQYF
D gene: -
V gene: TRBV10-2
clone size: -
J gene: TRBJ2-3